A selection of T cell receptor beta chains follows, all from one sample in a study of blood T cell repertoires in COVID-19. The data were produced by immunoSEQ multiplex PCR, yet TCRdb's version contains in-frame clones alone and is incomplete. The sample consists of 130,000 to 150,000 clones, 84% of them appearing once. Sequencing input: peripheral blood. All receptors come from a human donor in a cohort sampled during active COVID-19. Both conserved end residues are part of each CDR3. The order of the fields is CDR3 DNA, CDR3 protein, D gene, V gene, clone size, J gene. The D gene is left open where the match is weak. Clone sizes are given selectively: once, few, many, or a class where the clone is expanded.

DNA: TGCAGCGTTCTGGGAGGGGAAGGCTACACCTTC; CDR3: CSVLGGEGYTF; D: .; V: TRBV29-1; size: once; J: TRBJ1-2
DNA: TGTGCCAGCAGCTCAACTGGGGCTCAAGGCTACACCTTC; CDR3: CASSSTGAQGYTF; D: .; V: TRBV7-8; size: .; J: TRBJ1-2
DNA: TGTGCCTGGACAAGGGGACAGGGGGTCGGTACGCAGTATTTT; CDR3: CAWTRGQGVGTQYF; D: TRBD1; V: TRBV30; size: .; J: TRBJ2-3
DNA: TGTGCCAGCAGTTTGCAGTATGGCTACACCTTC; CDR3: CASSLQYGYTF; D: .; V: TRBV12-3/TRBV12-4; size: .; J: TRBJ1-2
DNA: TGTGCCAGCAGCTCTCCCCGCAGGGCGGAGCAGTACTTC; CDR3: CASSSPRRAEQYF; D: .; V: TRBV7-9; size: .; J: TRBJ2-7
DNA: TGTGCCAGCAGCTCGTCCCCCCCGGGAGGAAAGCAGCCCCAGCATTTT; CDR3: CASSSSPPGGKQPQHF; D: .; V: TRBV3-1/TRBV3-2; size: .; J: TRBJ1-5
DNA: TGTGCCAGTAGTATTATGGGGGGAGAGACCCAGTACTTC; CDR3: CASSIMGGETQYF; D: .; V: TRBV19; size: .; J: TRBJ2-5
DNA: TGCGCCAGCAACCCGGGGGGGGCCACCGGGGAGCTGTTTTTT; CDR3: CASNPGGATGELFF; D: TRBD2; V: TRBV5-1; size: .; J: TRBJ2-2
DNA: TGTGCCAGCAGTTTATCAGGGGGGGGAGGCTACACCTTC; CDR3: CASSLSGGGGYTF; D: .; V: TRBV27; size: .; J: TRBJ1-2
DNA: TGTGCCAGCAGGTTCGGACAGGGAAATTCACCCCTCCACTTT; CDR3: CASRFGQGNSPLHF; D: TRBD1; V: TRBV25-1; size: .; J: TRBJ1-6
DNA: TGCGCCAGCAGCTTGGGACAGGGCTCGCTTGGCTACACCTTC; CDR3: CASSLGQGSLGYTF; D: TRBD1; V: TRBV5-1; size: .; J: TRBJ1-2
DNA: TGTGCCAGCAGCCTCCTAGCGGGAAATGAGCAGTTCTTC; CDR3: CASSLLAGNEQFF; D: TRBD2; V: TRBV7-3; size: .; J: TRBJ2-1
DNA: TGTGCCAGTAGTTCCCGGGACACCAACAACCATTTT; CDR3: CASSSRDTNNHF; D: .; V: TRBV19; size: .; J: TRBJ1-5
DNA: TGTGCCAGCAGCTTAGATCGGGACACTGAAGCTTTCTTT; CDR3: CASSLDRDTEAFF; D: .; V: TRBV11-2; size: .; J: TRBJ1-1
DNA: TGTGCCAGCAGCTTAGACAAGAACTATGGCTACACCTTC; CDR3: CASSLDKNYGYTF; D: .; V: TRBV7-8; size: .; J: TRBJ1-2
DNA: TGTGCCAGTAGTCCTACTCGTGGGGCTACCCGGGGGTATAGCAATCAGCCCCAGCATTTT; CDR3: CASSPTRGATRGYSNQPQHF; D: .; V: TRBV19; size: .; J: TRBJ1-5
DNA: TGTGCCAGTAGTATACGGACAGGAGAGACCTACGAGCAGTACTTC; CDR3: CASSIRTGETYEQYF; D: TRBD1; V: TRBV19; size: .; J: TRBJ2-7
DNA: TGCGCCAGCGGGACTAGCGGGGGGATCAGCTCCTACAATGAGCAGTTCTTC; CDR3: CASGTSGGISSYNEQFF; D: TRBD2; V: TRBV5-1; size: .; J: TRBJ2-1
DNA: TGTGCCAGCAGTCAACGCAGGCAGTCGGGGAGCACAGATACGCAGTATTTT; CDR3: CASSQRRQSGSTDTQYF; D: .; V: TRBV6-6; size: .; J: TRBJ2-3
DNA: TGCGCCAGCAGTTGGGGGGGGGACACTGAAGCTTTCTTT; CDR3: CASSWGGDTEAFF; D: .; V: TRBV10-2; size: .; J: TRBJ1-1
DNA: TGCGCCAGCAGGGTTGGGATCGAGGGCTTCGGTGAAAAACTGTTTTTT; CDR3: CASRVGIEGFGEKLFF; D: .; V: TRBV5-1; size: .; J: TRBJ1-4
DNA: TGCGCCAGCAGCCAAGTGGGACAGCAGTCCTACGAGCAGTACTTC; CDR3: CASSQVGQQSYEQYF; D: TRBD1; V: TRBV4-3; size: .; J: TRBJ2-7
DNA: TGTGCCAGCAGCTTATTGGGTGGACTTCCGGGTTACGCGAACACCGGGGAGCTGTTTTTT; CDR3: CASSLLGGLPGYANTGELFF; D: .; V: TRBV7-7; size: .; J: TRBJ2-2
DNA: TGTGCCAACAGAGCCGGCACTGAAGCTTTCTTT; CDR3: CANRAGTEAFF; D: .; V: TRBV2; size: .; J: TRBJ1-1
DNA: TGTGCCAGCAGCTTACCGGACATGAACTATGGCTACACCTTC; CDR3: CASSLPDMNYGYTF; D: .; V: TRBV7-2; size: .; J: TRBJ1-2
DNA: TGTGCCAGCAGCCAGGGACAGGGTTCCGGTCAGCCCCAGCATTTT; CDR3: CASSQGQGSGQPQHF; D: TRBD1; V: TRBV3-1/TRBV3-2; size: .; J: TRBJ1-5
DNA: TGTGCCAGCAGCCAAGATTCGGGGGTTTACCCCTACGAGCAGTACTTC; CDR3: CASSQDSGVYPYEQYF; D: .; V: TRBV3-1/TRBV3-2; size: .; J: TRBJ2-7
DNA: TGTGCCACCAGTGATTCGGGGGGTAGCTACGAGCAGTACTTC; CDR3: CATSDSGGSYEQYF; D: TRBD2; V: TRBV24-1; size: .; J: TRBJ2-7
DNA: TGCGCCAGCAGCCGGGACAGCGATAATCAGCCCCAGCATTTT; CDR3: CASSRDSDNQPQHF; D: TRBD1; V: TRBV5-1; size: .; J: TRBJ1-5
DNA: TGTGCCAGCAGTGGCCCGGGACTACTCCACTCGGGGAACACTGAAGCTTTCTTT; CDR3: CASSGPGLLHSGNTEAFF; D: .; V: TRBV6-1; size: once; J: TRBJ1-1
DNA: TGTGCCATCAGTGAGTCAGGACAGGGCGTCTCTGGAAACACCATATATTTT; CDR3: CAISESGQGVSGNTIYF; D: TRBD1; V: TRBV10-3; size: .; J: TRBJ1-3
DNA: TGTGCCAGCTCACCGCGACAGGAAGAGACCCAGTACTTC; CDR3: CASSPRQEETQYF; D: .; V: TRBV18; size: .; J: TRBJ2-5
DNA: TGTGCCAGCAGTCCGAGGGCGTCTGGGGCCAACGTCCTGACTTTC; CDR3: CASSPRASGANVLTF; D: .; V: TRBV3-1/TRBV3-2; size: once; J: TRBJ2-6
DNA: TGTGCCAGCGGGGGCTTCTATGGCTACACCTTC; CDR3: CASGGFYGYTF; D: .; V: TRBV3-1/TRBV3-2; size: .; J: TRBJ1-2
DNA: TGTGCCAGCAGTATCCCCCAATGGGGACACTTACCTTTGGAGCAGTACTTC; CDR3: CASSIPQWGHLPLEQYF; D: .; V: TRBV28; size: .; J: TRBJ2-7
DNA: TGTGCCAGCAGCTCCGAGAGGGGGGCCAACGTCCTGACTTTC; CDR3: CASSSERGANVLTF; D: .; V: TRBV9; size: once; J: TRBJ2-6
DNA: TGTGCCAGCTCGCCAAGGACAGGGGAGCCCTACAATGAGCAGTTCTTC; CDR3: CASSPRTGEPYNEQFF; D: TRBD1; V: TRBV18; size: .; J: TRBJ2-1
DNA: TGTGCCAGTAGTATTGAACAGGGACCCCTGGGAGCCAAAAACATTCAGTACTTC; CDR3: CASSIEQGPLGAKNIQYF; D: .; V: TRBV19; size: .; J: TRBJ2-4
DNA: TGTGCCACCAGCAGAGATCCTAATATGCTTGGGAGGGGCGGTGAGACCCAGTACTTC; CDR3: CATSRDPNMLGRGGETQYF; D: TRBD2; V: TRBV15; size: few; J: TRBJ2-5
DNA: TGCGCCAACCCCAGACAGGGTGGCGAAAAACTGTTTTTT; CDR3: CANPRQGGEKLFF; D: TRBD1; V: TRBV10-1; size: .; J: TRBJ1-4
DNA: TGTGCCAGCAGCTTATATTTAGCGGCAAGCACAGATACGCAGTATTTT; CDR3: CASSLYLAASTDTQYF; D: .; V: TRBV7-8; size: .; J: TRBJ2-3
DNA: TGTGCCAGCGTGGAGGGTTTTTCAGAGACCCAGTACTTC; CDR3: CASVEGFSETQYF; D: .; V: TRBV6-5; size: .; J: TRBJ2-5
DNA: TGTGCCAGCAGTTCCTTCAGACTCCGCTATGGCTACACCTTC; CDR3: CASSSFRLRYGYTF; D: .; V: TRBV28; size: .; J: TRBJ1-2
DNA: TGTGCCAGCAGCGTAGCGGGGGGCCGCACAGATACGCAGTATTTT; CDR3: CASSVAGGRTDTQYF; D: .; V: TRBV9; size: .; J: TRBJ2-3
DNA: TGCAGCGTCCGAGAGGAACAGGGAGGAAACACCATATATTTT; CDR3: CSVREEQGGNTIYF; D: .; V: TRBV29-1; size: once; J: TRBJ1-3
DNA: TGTGCCTGGGCCTGGACTAGCGGGGGGGAGACCCAGTACTTC; CDR3: CAWAWTSGGETQYF; D: TRBD2; V: TRBV30; size: once; J: TRBJ2-5
DNA: TGTGCCAGTAGTGAGGGCGGGCGCCCCAGGCAGCCCCAGCATTTT; CDR3: CASSEGGRPRQPQHF; D: .; V: TRBV19; size: .; J: TRBJ1-5
DNA: TGCAGCGTTTCCACAGGGGATATGAACACTGAAGCTTTCTTT; CDR3: CSVSTGDMNTEAFF; D: TRBD1; V: TRBV29-1; size: .; J: TRBJ1-1
DNA: TGTGCCAGCAGCCCAGGGACTAGCGGGGGAGCCTGGCAGTTCTTC; CDR3: CASSPGTSGGAWQFF; D: TRBD2; V: TRBV3-1/TRBV3-2; size: .; J: TRBJ2-1